This T cell receptor (beta chain) was observed in a study of cytotoxic CD8 clonotypes in ibrutinib-treated CLL. TCRdb's table, derived via immunoSEQ multiplex PCR, lists solely in-frame clones and lacks some. The sample includes approximately 320,000 clones, roughly 67% of them seen just once. The CDR3 is 15 residues long. V shed 1 base and J 3 bases; nucleotides not matched to a gene: 3. Germline V lookup: CDR1 SGHRS, CDR2 YFSETQ. This TCR derives from a human donor with chronic lymphocytic leukemia. The sample in question was PBMCs, obtained after 36 months of ibrutinib treatment. The genes are TRBV5-1 and TRBJ2-1; 8 nucleotides match TRBD2. The CDR3 loop is CASSLKSGSYNEQFF. The CDR3, as DNA: TGCGCCAGCAGCTTGAAGAGCGGGAGCTACAATGAGCAGTTCTTC.